This T cell receptor beta chain originates from a study of immune evolution from preneoplasia to lung adenocarcinoma. Looking at the study overall: HLA loss of heterozygosity: roughly 6.4% AIS, roughly 15% MIA, about 32% ADC, none AAH.

Data came from immunoSEQ multiplex PCR; TCRdb stores just in-frame clones and leaves some out. Here the sample spans some 7,800 clones, around 70% being singletons. The sample holds a few counts of this clone. The antigen remains unidentified. Study conclusions and caveats: Normal lung had the highest top T cell clone frequencies.

The CDR3 spans 14 residues. The germline CDR1 and CDR2 sequences are SGHRS and YFSETQ. The V segment lost 4 bases and the J segment 3 bases; nucleotides outside the gene matches: 7. The rearrangement links TRBV5-1 to TRBJ2-7, with 7 bases that match TRBD1. The sequence derives from a donor older than 65 with lung adenocarcinoma. Some clones in this sample may be carry-over from other donors' samples. The sequenced sample was FFPE lung adenocarcinoma in situ tissue. CDR3 in amino acids: CASSLDRSSYEQYF. CDR3 sequence (DNA): TGCGCCAGCAGCCTGGACAGGTCCAGCTACGAGCAGTACTTC.